This TCR beta chain emerged from a study of blood T cell repertoires in COVID-19. Turning to the study itself: Acute and convalescent COVID-19 specimens originated in the United States, Italy and Spain. T cells, B-cell-depleted T cells, or PBMCs provided the cDNA or gDNA that served as material.

In the source study's methods: Using reference gene primer amplification, nucleated cell counts were estimated. Produced via immunoSEQ multiplex PCR; TCRdb's table is partial and in-frame only. That table furnishes V, J and clone size, whereas the DNA furnished D and trimming. The table has approximately 160,000 clones, roughly 81% seen once. Germline loops: CDR1 SGHNT, CDR2 YYREEE (reference sequence). Trimming at V came to 5 bases and at J to 0 bases, leaving 13 bases not matched to a gene. This CDR3 contains 18 residues. V is TRBV5-4 and J is TRBJ2-2, with 7 positions matching TRBD1. Sequencing was done on a sample of peripheral blood. This TCR came from a man in his forties who had recovered from COVID-19. The CDR3 loop is CASRRESFGTANTGELFF. The CDR3 nucleotides are TGTGCCAGCAGGCGCGAATCGTTCGGGACAGCGAACACCGGGGAGCTGTTTTTT.